What follows are 5 T cell receptor beta chains derived from one specimen sequenced in a study of human T cells and chemical hapten exposure. TCRdb used MiXCR to reprocess the RACE reads, holding one entry per CDR3 protein. There are about 89,000 distinct CDR3 sequences in the sample; less than 14% occur only once, and approximately 3.3% lies in the top ten. Time point indicated: pre-sensitization, week 0. The treatment is: therapeutic diphenylcyclopropenone sensitization with weekly scalp DPC. The starting material was whole blood, obtained in connection with sensitization to the hapten diphenylcyclopropenone (DPC). Receptors were obtained from an older woman with alopecia areata. Some clones in this sample may be carry-over from other donors' samples.

This clonotype was found many times. The chain couples TRBV9 to TRBJ2-1; D unresolved. The CDR3 runs 13 residues. Germline CDR1 SGDLS, CDR2 YYNGEE. Trimming stripped 0 bases from V and 6 bases from J, with 7 bases between. The chain's CDR3 is CASSVGWGNEQFF. In DNA form, the CDR3 reads TGTGCCAGCAGCGTAGGGTGGGGCAATGAGCAGTTCTTC. Variable domain in full (rest from reference TRBV9 and TRBJ2-1): DSGVTQTPKHLITATGQRVTLRCSPRSGDLSVYWYQQSLDQGLQFLIQYYNGEERAKGNILERFSAQQFPDLHSELNLSSLELGDSALYFCASSVGWGNEQFFGPGTRLTVL.

The table lists this clonotype with many counts. The V call is TRBV7-8, the J call TRBJ2-5, with D maybe TRBD1 (5 bases). With 5 bases removed from V and 1 base from J, the gap between germline ends came to 11 bases. The germline gives CDR1 SGHVS, CDR2 FQNEAQ. CDR3 length: 14 amino acids. CDR3 nucleotides: TGTGCCAGCAGCAGGGGCAGGGTCCAAGAGACCCAGTACTTC. Its translation is CASSRGRVQETQYF.

This clonotype turned up a few times. This chain uses TRBV3-1 with TRBJ2-6; D unclear. The CDR3 contains 19 residues. The germline gives CDR1 LGHDT, CDR2 YNNKEL (reference sequence). Trimming pared 3 bases from V and 0 bases from J, leaving 18 bases between. In DNA form, the CDR3 reads TGTGCCAGCAGCCATGCCCCTCCCCGACGGTCCTCTGGGGCCAACGTCCTGACTTTC. The encoded protein is CASSHAPPRRSSGANVLTF.

Comment on this clonotype: Since the CDR3 does not end with the conserved phenylalanine or tryptophan, this likely comes from a read error. The DNA is omitted, as the CDR3 cannot be located on it reliably, and the CDR3 follows TCRdb's listing. V gene TRBV6-1 combines with J gene TRBJ1-1; the DNA was not compared with TRBD1, the D call given in the table. The CDR3 has 12 residues if both end residues are counted. Germline values: CDR1 MNHNS, CDR2 SASEGT. CDR3 protein: CASSEGAWTGKI.

This clonotype was counted many times. This chain joins TRBV29-1 and TRBJ2-7; TRBD1 aligns across 7 bases. The germline V gene has CDR1 SQVTM and CDR2 ANQGSEA. The CDR3 covers 15 residues. V lost 4 bases, J lost 2 bases, and 11 bases stayed unmatched. CDR3 nucleotide sequence: TGCAGCGTTGGAACTCCGGGACAGAAGACCTACGAGCAGTACTTC. Translated, it gives CSVGTPGQKTYEQYF.